A selection of T cell receptor beta chains follows, all from one sample in a study of blood T cell repertoires in COVID-19. The data were produced by immunoSEQ multiplex PCR, yet TCRdb's version contains in-frame clones alone and is incomplete. The sample contains about 160,000 clones, 85% of which appear only once. The sample comprised peripheral blood. These receptors were taken from a human donor with acute or convalescent COVID-19. The donor label of this sample is uncertain. Each CDR3 is given with its conserved first and last residue. D genes are given only for firm matches. A clone size is listed for some rows: how often the clone was seen (once, few, many), or a class if it is expanded.

TRBV6-5,few,TRBD2,TRBJ2-2,CASRSGGATGELFF,TGTGCCAGCAGAAGCGGGGGCGCAACCGGGGAGCTGTTTTTT
TRBV3-1/TRBV3-2,NA,TRBD1,TRBJ1-5,CASSQGMRGHQPQHF,TGTGCCAGCAGCCAAGGGATGAGGGGGCATCAGCCCCAGCATTTT
TRBV4-2,NA,TRBD2,TRBJ2-7,CASSPYSGGSYEQYF,TGTGCCAGCAGCCCATATAGCGGGGGGTCCTACGAGCAGTACTTC
TRBV10-2,NA,NA,TRBJ1-2,CASREGGSYGYTF,TGCGCCAGCAGAGAAGGGGGTTCCTATGGCTACACCTTC
TRBV1,NA,NA,TRBJ1-1,CTSSPPGARGLTEAFF,TGCACCAGCAGCCCCCCGGGGGCCAGGGGGCTTACTGAAGCTTTCTTT
TRBV18,NA,TRBD1,TRBJ1-2,CASSPGTAGTLNYGYTF,TGTGCCAGCTCACCCGGGACAGCCGGTACTCTTAACTATGGCTACACCTTC
TRBV5-1,NA,NA,TRBJ1-4,CASSFRQTNEKLFF,TGCGCCAGCAGCTTCAGACAGACTAATGAAAAACTGTTTTTT
TRBV7-6,NA,TRBD1,TRBJ1-5,CASSQTTGRIYQPQHF,TGTGCCAGCAGCCAAACGACAGGGCGAATTTATCAGCCCCAGCATTTT
TRBV5-4,NA,NA,TRBJ2-5,CASSLWQGEETQYF,TGTGCCAGCAGCTTGTGGCAGGGCGAGGAGACCCAGTACTTC
TRBV24-1,NA,NA,TRBJ2-1,CATSDSRNEQFF,TGTGCCACCAGTGATTCCCGTAATGAGCAGTTCTTC
TRBV6-2/TRBV6-3,NA,NA,TRBJ2-7,CASSYSLAPSYEQYF,TGTGCCAGCAGTTACAGCCTAGCGCCCTCCTACGAGCAGTACTTC
TRBV2,few,NA,TRBJ1-1,CASSKDGGRTEAFF,TGTGCCAGCAGTAAGGACGGAGGAAGGACTGAAGCTTTCTTT
TRBV29-1,few,TRBD1,TRBJ1-4,CSVARGGREKLFF,TGCAGCGTTGCCAGAGGGGGCCGCGAAAAACTGTTTTTT
TRBV4-2,few,NA,TRBJ2-7,CASSQEMAGDGGFPYEQYF,TGTGCCAGCAGCCAAGAAATGGCTGGGGACGGAGGGTTCCCCTACGAGCAGTACTTC
TRBV5-1,NA,TRBD2,TRBJ2-1,CASSSEPPGGQFF,TGCGCCAGCAGCTCGGAGCCCCCGGGGGGGCAGTTCTTC
TRBV29-1,NA,NA,TRBJ1-1,CSVATRNTEAFF,TGCAGCGTAGCGACCCGAAACACTGAAGCTTTCTTT
TRBV18,once,NA,TRBJ1-1,CASSPSGTEAFF,TGTGCCAGCTCACCATCGGGCACTGAAGCTTTCTTT
TRBV7-2,few,TRBD1,TRBJ1-1,CASSLTGGNTEAFF,TGTGCCAGCAGCTTAACAGGGGGGAACACTGAAGCTTTCTTT